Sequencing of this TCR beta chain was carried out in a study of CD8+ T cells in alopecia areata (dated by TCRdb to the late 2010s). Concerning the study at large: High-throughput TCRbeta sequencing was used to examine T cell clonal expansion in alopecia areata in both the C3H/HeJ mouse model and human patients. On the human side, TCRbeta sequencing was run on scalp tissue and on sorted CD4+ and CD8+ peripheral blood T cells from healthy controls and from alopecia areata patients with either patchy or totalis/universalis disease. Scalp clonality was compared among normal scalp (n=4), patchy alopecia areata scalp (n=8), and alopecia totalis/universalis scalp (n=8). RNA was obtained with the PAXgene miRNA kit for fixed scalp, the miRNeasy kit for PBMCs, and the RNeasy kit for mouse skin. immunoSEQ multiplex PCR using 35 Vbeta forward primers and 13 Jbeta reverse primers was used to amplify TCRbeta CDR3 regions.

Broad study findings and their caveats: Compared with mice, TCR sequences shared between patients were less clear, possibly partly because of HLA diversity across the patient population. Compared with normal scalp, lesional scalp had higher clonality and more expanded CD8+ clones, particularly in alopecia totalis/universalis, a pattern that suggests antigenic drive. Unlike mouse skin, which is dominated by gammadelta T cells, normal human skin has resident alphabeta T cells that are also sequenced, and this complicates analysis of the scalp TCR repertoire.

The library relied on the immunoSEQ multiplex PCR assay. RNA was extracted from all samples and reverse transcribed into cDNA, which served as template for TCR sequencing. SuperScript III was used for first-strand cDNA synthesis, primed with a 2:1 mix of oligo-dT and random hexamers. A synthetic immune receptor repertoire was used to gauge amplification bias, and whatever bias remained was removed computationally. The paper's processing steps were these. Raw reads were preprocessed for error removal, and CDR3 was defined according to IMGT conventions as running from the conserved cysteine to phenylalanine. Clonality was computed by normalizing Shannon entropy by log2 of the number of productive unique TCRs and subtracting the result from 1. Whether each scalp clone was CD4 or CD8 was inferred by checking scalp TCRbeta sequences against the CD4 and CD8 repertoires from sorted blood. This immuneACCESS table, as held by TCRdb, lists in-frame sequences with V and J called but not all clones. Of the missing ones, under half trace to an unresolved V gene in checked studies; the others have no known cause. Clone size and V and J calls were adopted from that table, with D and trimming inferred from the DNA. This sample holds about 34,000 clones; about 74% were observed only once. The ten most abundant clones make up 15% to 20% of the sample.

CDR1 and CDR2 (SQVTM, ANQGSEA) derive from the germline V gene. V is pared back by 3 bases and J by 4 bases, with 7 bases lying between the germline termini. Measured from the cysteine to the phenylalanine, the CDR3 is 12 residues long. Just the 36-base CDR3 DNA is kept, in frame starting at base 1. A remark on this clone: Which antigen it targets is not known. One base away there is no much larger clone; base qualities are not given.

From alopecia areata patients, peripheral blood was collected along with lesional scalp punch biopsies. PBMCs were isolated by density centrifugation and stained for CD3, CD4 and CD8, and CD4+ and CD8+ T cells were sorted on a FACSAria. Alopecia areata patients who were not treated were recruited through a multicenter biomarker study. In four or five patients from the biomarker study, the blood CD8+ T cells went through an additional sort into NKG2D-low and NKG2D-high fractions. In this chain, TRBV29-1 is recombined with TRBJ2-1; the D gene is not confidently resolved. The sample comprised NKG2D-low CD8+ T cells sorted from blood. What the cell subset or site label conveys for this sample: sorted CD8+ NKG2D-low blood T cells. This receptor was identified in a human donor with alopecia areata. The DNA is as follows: TGCAGCGTTGATTGGAATTACAATGAGCAGTTCTTC. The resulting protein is CSVDWNYNEQFF.